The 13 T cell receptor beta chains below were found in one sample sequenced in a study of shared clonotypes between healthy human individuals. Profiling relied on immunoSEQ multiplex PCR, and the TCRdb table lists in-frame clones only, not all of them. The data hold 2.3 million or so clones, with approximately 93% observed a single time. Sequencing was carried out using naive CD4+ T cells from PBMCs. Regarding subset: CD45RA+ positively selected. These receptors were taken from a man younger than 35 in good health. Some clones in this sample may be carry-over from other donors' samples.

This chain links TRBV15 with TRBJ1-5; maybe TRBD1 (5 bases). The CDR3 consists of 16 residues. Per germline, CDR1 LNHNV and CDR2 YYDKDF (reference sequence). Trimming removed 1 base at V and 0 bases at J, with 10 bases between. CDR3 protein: CATSRGRGYSNQPQHF. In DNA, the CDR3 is TGTGCCACCAGCAGAGGTAGGGGCTATAGCAATCAGCCCCAGCATTTT. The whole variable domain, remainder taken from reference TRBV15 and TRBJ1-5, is DAMVIQNPRYQVTQFGKPVTLSCSQTLNHNVMYWYQQKSSQAPKLLFHYYDKDFNNEADTPDNFQSRRPNTSFCFLDIRSPGLGDTAMYLCATSRGRGYSNQPQHFGDGTRLSIL.

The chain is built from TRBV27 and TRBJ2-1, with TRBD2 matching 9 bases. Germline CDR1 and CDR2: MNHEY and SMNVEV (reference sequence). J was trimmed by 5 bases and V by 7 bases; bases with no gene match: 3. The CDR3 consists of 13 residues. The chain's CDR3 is CASTGLAHNEQFF. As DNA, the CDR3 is TGTGCCAGCACCGGACTAGCGCACAATGAGCAGTTCTTC.

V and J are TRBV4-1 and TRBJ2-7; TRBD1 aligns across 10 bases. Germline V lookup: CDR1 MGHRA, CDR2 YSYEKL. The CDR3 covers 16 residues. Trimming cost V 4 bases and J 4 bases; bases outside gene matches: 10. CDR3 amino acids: CASSPQTGTGVYEQYF. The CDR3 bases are TGCGCCAGCAGCCCCCAAACCGGGACAGGGGTTTACGAGCAGTACTTC.

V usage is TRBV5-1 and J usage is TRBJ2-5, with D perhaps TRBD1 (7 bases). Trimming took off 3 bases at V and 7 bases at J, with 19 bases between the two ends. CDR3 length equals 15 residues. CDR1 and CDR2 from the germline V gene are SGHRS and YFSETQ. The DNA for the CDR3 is TGCGCCAGCAGCTATGACAGGGCGCAGGGAGGGACCCAGTACTTC. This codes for CASSYDRAQGGTQYF.

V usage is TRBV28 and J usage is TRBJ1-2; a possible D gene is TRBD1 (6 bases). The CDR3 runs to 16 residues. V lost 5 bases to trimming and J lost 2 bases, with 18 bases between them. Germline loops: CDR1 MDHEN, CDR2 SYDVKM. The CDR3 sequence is CASSVRGWTRNYGYTF. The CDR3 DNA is TGTGCCAGCAGTGTCAGGGGATGGACGAGAAACTATGGCTACACCTTC.

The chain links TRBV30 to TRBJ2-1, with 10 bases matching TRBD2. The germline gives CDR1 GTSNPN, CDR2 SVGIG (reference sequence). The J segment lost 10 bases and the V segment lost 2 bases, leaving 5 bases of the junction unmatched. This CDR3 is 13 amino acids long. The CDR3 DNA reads TGTGCCTGGAGTTTCGGACTAGCGGTCGAGCAGTTCTTC. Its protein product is CAWSFGLAVEQFF.

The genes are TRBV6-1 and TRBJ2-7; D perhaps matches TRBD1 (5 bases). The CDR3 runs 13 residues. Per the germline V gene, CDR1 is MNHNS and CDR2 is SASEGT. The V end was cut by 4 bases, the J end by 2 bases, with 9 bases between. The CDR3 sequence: CASSAREAYEQYF. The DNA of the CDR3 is TGTGCCAGCAGTGCCAGGGAAGCCTACGAGCAGTACTTC.

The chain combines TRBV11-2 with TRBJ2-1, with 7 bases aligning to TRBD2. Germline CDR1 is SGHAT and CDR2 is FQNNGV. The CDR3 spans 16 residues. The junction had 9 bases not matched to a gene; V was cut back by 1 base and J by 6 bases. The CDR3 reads CASSLVRSSGGNEQFF. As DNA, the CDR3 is TGTGCCAGCAGCTTAGTTCGATCTAGCGGCGGCAATGAGCAGTTCTTC. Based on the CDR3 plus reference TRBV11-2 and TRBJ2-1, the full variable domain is EAGVAQSPRYKIIEKRQSVAFWCNPISGHATLYWYQQILGQGPKLLIQFQNNGVVDDSQLPKDRFSAERLKGVDSTLKIQPAKLEDSAVYLCASSLVRSSGGNEQFFGPGTRLTVL.

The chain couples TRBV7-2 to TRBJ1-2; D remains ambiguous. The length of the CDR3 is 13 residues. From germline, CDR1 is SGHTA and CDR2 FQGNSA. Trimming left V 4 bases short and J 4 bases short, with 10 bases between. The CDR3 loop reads CASSSFRGYGYTF. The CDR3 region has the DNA TGTGCCAGCAGCTCCTTCCGCGGCTATGGCTACACCTTC.

Here the CDR3 DNA reads TGTGCCAGCAGCCATTACCCACAGACAGGGTTCGAGCAGTACTTC. Translating it yields CASSHYPQTGFEQYF. The chain links TRBV7-2 to TRBJ2-7; 7 bases match TRBD1. The CDR3 totals 15 residues. After removal of 5 bases from V and 6 bases from J, the junction contained 13 bases not matched to a gene. The germline CDR1 and CDR2 sequences are SGHTA and FQGNSA.

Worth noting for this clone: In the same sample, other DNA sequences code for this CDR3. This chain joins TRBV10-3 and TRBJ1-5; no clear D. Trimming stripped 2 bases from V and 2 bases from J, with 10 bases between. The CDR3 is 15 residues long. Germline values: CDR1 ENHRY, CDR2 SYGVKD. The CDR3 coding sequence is TGTGCCATCAGTGAGCCTGGGGATGGCAATCAGCCCCAGCATTTT. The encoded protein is CAISEPGDGNQPQHF.

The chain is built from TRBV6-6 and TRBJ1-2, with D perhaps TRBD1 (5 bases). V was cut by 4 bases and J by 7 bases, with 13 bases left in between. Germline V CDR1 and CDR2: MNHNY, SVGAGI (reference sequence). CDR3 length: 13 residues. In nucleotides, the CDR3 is TGTGCCAGCAGTTCAGGGTTCCAGTTTGGCTACACCTTC. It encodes CASSSGFQFGYTF.

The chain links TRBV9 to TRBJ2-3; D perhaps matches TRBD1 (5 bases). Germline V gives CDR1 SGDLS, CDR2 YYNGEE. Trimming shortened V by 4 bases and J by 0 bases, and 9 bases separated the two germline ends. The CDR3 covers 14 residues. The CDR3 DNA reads TGTGCCAGCAGCCCTGGGGCTAGCACAGATACGCAGTATTTT. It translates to CASSPGASTDTQYF.